This T cell receptor (beta chain) was identified in a study of cytomegalovirus exposure and HLA in healthy donors. Study-wide points: Prediction of most subjects' HLA-A and HLA-B alleles by TCR beta sequences was reportedly accurate.

The PCR used 60 Vbeta and 13 Jbeta primers. Data came from immunoSEQ multiplex PCR; TCRdb stores just in-frame clones and leaves some out. The sample includes some 150,000 clones, approximately 80% of them seen just once. Concerning this clone itself: Its antigen remains unidentified.

The receptor comes from a man younger than 45 in good health and CMV-seropositive. Sequencing was carried out using PBMCs.

DNA for the CDR3: TGTGCCAGCAGCCGAGGGGGTGGCCGCGGTCAGCCCCAGCATTTT. Encoded protein: CASSRGGGRGQPQHF. The V call is TRBV28, the J call TRBJ1-5; a weak D match, TRBD1 (6 bases). Trimming cost V 6 bases and J 6 bases, with 18 bases left between them. Germline CDR1 is MDHEN and CDR2 is SYDVKM. The CDR3 is 15 residues long. Full variable domain (remainder filled in from reference TRBV28 and TRBJ1-5): DVKVTQSSRYLVKRTGEKVFLECVQDMDHENMFWYRQDPGLGLRLIYFSYDVKMKEKGDIPEGYSVSREKKERFSLILESASTNQTSMYLCASSRGGGRGQPQHFGDGTRLSIL.